The text below deals with one TCR beta chain. What it recognizes is unknown. Assay: immunoSEQ multiplex PCR; the TCRdb copy retains only in-frame clones and omits some. The profile covers roughly 89,000 clones, with about nine tenths appearing a single time and about 0.1% taken by the ten largest. V was shortened by 3 bases and J by 0 bases, with 10 bases between the two germline ends. CDR1 and CDR2 (germline): SGHKS, YYEKEE (reference sequence). This CDR3 region has 14 residues. These data come from a study of graft-versus-host responses after intestinal transplantation. On the study more broadly: Recipients were given multivisceral, liver-intestinal, or isolated intestinal transplants. Anti-thymocyte globulin induction was given to all recipients, followed by tacrolimus and steroids for around 3 years.

This sequence joins TRBV5-5 and TRBJ2-7; TRBD1 might be the D (6 bases). Sequences were derived from unstimulated CD4+ T cells sorted from spleen or lymph node cells, sampled before intestinal transplant. This receptor was obtained from a human donor who received an intestinal transplant. CDR3 sequence reads: CASSSQGFSYEQYF. In DNA, the CDR3 is TGTGCCAGCAGCTCACAGGGTTTCTCCTACGAGCAGTACTTC.